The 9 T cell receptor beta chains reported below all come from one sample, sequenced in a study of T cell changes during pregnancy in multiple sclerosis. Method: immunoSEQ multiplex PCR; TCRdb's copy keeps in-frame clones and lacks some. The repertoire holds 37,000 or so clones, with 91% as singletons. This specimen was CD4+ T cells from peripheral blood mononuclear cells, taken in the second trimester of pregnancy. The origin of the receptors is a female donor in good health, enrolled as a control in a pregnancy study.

The CDR3 DNA reads TGTGCCAGCTCACGAGGGACAGGGGGCAATATGGTATGGACTGAAGCTTTCTTT. This translates into CASSRGTGGNMVWTEAFF. The chain has TRBV18 and TRBJ1-1; 12 nucleotides agree with TRBD1. V gave up 4 bases and J gave up 5 bases; unmatched junction bases: 14. CDR1 KGHSH and CDR2 LQKENI come from the germline V gene. The CDR3 is 18 residues long.

The CDR3 nucleotides are TGTGCCAGCAGCCGAGGCCAGCGGGGGGGCGCGCGAGATACGCAGTATTTT. This codes for CASSRGQRGGARDTQYF. V is TRBV7-6 and J is TRBJ2-3; 10 bases align to TRBD2. Germline CDR1 SGHVS, CDR2 FNYEAQ. With 5 bases clipped from V and 5 bases from J, the junction kept 13 bases outside the gene matches. The CDR3 spans 17 residues.

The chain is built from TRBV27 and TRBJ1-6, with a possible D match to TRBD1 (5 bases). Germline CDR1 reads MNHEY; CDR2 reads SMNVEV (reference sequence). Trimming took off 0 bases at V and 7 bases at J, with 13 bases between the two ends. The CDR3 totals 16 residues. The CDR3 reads CASSLSTGLMNSPLHF. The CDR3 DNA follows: TGTGCCAGCAGTTTATCGACGGGACTGATGAATTCACCCCTCCACTTT.

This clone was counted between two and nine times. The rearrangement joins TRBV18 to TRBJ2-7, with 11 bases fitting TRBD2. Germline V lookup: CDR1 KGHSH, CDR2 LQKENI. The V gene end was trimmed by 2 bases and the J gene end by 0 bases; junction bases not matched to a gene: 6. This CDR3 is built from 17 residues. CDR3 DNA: TGTGCCAGCTCACCAGGGCTAGCGGGAGGACTCTCCTACGAGCAGTACTTC. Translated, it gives CASSPGLAGGLSYEQYF.

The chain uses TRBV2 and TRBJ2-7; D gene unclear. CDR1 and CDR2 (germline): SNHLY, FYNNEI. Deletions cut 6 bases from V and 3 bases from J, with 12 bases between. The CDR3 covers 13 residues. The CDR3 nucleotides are TGTGCCAGCAGCGTAACTTCAAACTACGAGCAGTACTTC. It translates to CASSVTSNYEQYF.

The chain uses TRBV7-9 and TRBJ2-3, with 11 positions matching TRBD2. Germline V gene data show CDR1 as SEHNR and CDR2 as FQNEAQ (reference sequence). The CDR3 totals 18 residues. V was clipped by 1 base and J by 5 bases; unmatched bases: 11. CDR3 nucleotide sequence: TGTGCCAGCAGCTTAGGAGAAAGACTAGCGGGGAGGAAAGATACGCAGTATTTT. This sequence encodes CASSLGERLAGRKDTQYF.

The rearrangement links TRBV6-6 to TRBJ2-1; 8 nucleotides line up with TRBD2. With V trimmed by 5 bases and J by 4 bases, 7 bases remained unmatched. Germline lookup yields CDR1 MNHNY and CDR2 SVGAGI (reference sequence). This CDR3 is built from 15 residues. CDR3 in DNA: TGTGCCAGCAGTCGATTAACGGGAGGGTACAATGAGCAGTTCTTC. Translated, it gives CASSRLTGGYNEQFF.

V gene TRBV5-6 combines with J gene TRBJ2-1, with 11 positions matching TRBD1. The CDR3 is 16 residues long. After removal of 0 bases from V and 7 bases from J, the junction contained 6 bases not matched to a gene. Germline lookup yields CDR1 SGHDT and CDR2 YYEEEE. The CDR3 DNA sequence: TGTGCCAGCAGCTTGGTCTCGGGGACAGGGGGAAATGAGCAGTTCTTC. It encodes CASSLVSGTGGNEQFF.

The CDR3: CASSSGGGNTDTQYF. The CDR3 region has the DNA TGTGCCAGCAGTTCTGGCGGGGGGAACACAGATACGCAGTATTTT. V gene TRBV6-5 combines with J gene TRBJ2-3; TRBD2 matches 8 bases. Trimming took 4 bases from V and 2 from J; bases not matched to a gene: 5. The CDR3 has 15 amino acids. From germline, CDR1 is MNHEY and CDR2 SVGAGI.